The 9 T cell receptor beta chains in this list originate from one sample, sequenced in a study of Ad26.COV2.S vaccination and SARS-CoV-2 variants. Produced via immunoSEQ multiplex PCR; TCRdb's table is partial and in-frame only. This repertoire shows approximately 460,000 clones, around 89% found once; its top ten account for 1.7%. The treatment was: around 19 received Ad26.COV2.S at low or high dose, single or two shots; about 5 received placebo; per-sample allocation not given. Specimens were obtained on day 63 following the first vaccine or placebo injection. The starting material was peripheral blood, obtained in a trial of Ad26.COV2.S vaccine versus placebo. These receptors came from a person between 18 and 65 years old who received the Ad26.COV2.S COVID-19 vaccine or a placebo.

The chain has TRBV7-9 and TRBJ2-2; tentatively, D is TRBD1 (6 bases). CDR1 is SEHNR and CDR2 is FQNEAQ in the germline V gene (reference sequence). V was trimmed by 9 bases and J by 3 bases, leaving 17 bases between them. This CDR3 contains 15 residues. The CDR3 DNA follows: TGTGCCAGTGTTGGGACAATCGTAGACACCGGGGAGCTGTTTTTT. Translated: CASVGTIVDTGELFF.

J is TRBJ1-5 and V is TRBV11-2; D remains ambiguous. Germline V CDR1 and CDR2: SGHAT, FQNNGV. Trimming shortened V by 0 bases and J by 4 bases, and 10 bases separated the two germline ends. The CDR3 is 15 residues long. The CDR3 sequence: CASSLEGRGNQPQHF. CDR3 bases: TGTGCCAGCAGCTTAGAAGGAAGAGGGAATCAGCCCCAGCATTTT.

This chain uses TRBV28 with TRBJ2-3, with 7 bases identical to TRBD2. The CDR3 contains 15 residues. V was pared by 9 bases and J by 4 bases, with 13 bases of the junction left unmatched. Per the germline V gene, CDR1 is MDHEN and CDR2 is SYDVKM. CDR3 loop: CASTRAGVRADTQYF. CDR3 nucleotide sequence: TGTGCCAGTACCCGCGCGGGAGTAAGGGCAGATACGCAGTATTTT.

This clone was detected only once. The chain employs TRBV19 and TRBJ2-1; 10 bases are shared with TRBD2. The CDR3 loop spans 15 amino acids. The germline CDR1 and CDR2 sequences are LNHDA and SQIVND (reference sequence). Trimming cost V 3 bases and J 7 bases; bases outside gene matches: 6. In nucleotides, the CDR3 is TGTGCCAGTAGTATCCTTAGCGGGAGGAGGAATGAGCAGTTCTTC. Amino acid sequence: CASSILSGRRNEQFF.

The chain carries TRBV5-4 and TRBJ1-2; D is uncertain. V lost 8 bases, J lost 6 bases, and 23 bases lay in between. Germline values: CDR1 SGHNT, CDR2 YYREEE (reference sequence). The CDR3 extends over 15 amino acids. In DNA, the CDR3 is TGTGCCAGTGAATCGGTGCCAGCAGGTGGGCATGGCTACACCTTC. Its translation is CASESVPAGGHGYTF.

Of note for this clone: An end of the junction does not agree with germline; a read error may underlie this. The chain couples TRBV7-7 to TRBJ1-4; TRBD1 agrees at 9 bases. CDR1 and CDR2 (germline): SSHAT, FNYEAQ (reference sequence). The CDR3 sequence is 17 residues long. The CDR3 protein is CASSPGQGPPAGEKLFF. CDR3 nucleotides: TGTGCTAGCAGCCCAGGACAGGGGCCTCCGGCGGGGGAAAAACTGTTTTTT. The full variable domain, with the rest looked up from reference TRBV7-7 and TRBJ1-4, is GAGVSQSPRYKVTKRGQDVTLRCDPISSHATLYWYQQALGQGPEFLTYFNYEAQPDKSGLPSDRFSAERPEGSISTLTIQRTEQRDSAMYRCASSPGQGPPAGEKLFFGSGTQLSVL.

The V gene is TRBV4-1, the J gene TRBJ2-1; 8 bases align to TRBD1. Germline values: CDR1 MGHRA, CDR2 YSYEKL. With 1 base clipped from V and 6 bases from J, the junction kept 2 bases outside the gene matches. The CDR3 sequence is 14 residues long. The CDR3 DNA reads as TGCGCCAGCAGCCAAGGGACAGGGATCAATGAGCAGTTCTTC. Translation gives CASSQGTGINEQFF.

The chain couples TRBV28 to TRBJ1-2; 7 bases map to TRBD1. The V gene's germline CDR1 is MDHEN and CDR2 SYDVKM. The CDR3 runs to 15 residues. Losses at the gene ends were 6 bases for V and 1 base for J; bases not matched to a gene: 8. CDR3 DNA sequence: TGTGCCAGCAGCCTTACGGGACAGAATAACTATGGCTACACCTTC. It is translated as CASSLTGQNNYGYTF.

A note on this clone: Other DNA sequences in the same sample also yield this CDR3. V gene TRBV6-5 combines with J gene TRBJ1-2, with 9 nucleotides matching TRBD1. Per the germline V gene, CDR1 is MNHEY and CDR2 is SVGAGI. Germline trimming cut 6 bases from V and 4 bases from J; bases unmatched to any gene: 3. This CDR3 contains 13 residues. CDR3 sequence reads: CASSPDRGYGYTF. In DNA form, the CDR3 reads TGTGCCAGCAGCCCGGACAGGGGCTATGGCTACACCTTC.